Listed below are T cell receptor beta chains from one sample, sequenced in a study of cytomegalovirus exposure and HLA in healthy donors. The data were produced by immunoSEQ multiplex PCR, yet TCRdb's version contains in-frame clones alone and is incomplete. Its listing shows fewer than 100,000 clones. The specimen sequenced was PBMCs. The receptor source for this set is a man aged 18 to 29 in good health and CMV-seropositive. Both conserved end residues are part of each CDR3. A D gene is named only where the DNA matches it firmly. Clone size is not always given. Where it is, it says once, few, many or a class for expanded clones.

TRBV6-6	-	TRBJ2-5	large	TGTGCCAGCAGTGCGGCACAGGGTCCCTCGGAGACCCAGTACTTC	CASSAAQGPSETQYF
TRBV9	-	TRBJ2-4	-	TGTGCCAGCAGCGTAGGGGGGGACTTAGCCAAAAACATTCAGTACTTC	CASSVGGDLAKNIQYF
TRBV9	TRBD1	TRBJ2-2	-	TGTGCCAGCAGTTACGGGGGGACAGGGGACACCGGGGAGCTGTTTTTT	CASSYGGTGDTGELFF
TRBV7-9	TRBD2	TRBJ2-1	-	TGTGCCAGTACAGCGGGATATCCCCTCAATGAGCAGTTCTTC	CASTAGYPLNEQFF
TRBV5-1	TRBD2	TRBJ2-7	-	TGCGCCAGCAGCTTGGGTTCGGGGGGGGGCGAGCAGTACTTC	CASSLGSGGGEQYF
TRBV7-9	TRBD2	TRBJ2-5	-	TGTGCCAGCAGCCGCGGGGGGGGTTGGGAGACCCAGTACTTC	CASSRGGGWETQYF
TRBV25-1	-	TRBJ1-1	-	TGTGCCAGCAGTGAATGGGACATAGGGGGGAACACTGAAGCTTTCTTT	CASSEWDIGGNTEAFF
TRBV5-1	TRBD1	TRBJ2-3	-	TGCGCCAGCAGCTCCCGTCGGGACAGAGACACAGATACGCAGTATTTT	CASSSRRDRDTDTQYF
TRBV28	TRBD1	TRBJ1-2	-	TGTGCCAGCAGTTTTGGGACAGGGATTGGCTACACCTTC	CASSFGTGIGYTF
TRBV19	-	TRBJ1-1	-	TGTGCCAGTACTCCGGGAATCGGGATAGCCAACACTGAAGCTTTCTTT	CASTPGIGIANTEAFF
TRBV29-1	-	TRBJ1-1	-	TGCAGCGTTGAACGAGGAAGTGGACAAGCTGAAGCTTTCTTT	CSVERGSGQAEAFF
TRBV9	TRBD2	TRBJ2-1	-	TGTGCCAGCAGCCCTCGGACTAGCGGGGGGGCCCGGGGGTGGAATGAGCAGTTCTTC	CASSPRTSGGARGWNEQFF
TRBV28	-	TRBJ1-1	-	TGTGCCAGCAGCGGAATGCCCAGGGCTTTCTTT	CASSGMPRAFF
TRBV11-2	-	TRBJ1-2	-	TGTGCCAGCAGCTTAGATCGTAACACAAGATATGGCTACACCTTC	CASSLDRNTRYGYTF
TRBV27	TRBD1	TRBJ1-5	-	TGTGCCAGCAGTTCATTGACAGGGTATAGCAATCAGCCCCAGCATTTT	CASSSLTGYSNQPQHF
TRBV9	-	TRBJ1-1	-	TGTGCCAGCAGCACAGCTTACACTGAAGCTTTCTTT	CASSTAYTEAFF
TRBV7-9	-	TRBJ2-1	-	TGTGCCAGCAGCTTGGAGCGGGTTCACAATGAGCAGTTCTTC	CASSLERVHNEQFF
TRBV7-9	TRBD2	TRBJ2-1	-	TGTGCCAGCAGTGGACTAGCGGGAGTTACGAGCTCCTACAATGAGCAGTTCTTC	CASSGLAGVTSSYNEQFF
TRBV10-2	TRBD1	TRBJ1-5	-	TGCGCCAGCAGGCCGGACAGGGACAATCAGCCCCAGCATTTT	CASRPDRDNQPQHF
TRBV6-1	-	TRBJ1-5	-	TGTGCCAGCAGTGAAGGCGGCTTCCGGTCCGGGAATTTT	CASSEGGFRSGNF
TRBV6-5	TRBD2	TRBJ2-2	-	TGTGCCACCTATAGGACTAGTTCGAGTACCGGGGAGCTGTTTTTT	CATYRTSSSTGELFF
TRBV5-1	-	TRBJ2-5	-	TGCGCCAGCAGCTCCTCGACAAGTCCAGAGACCCAGTACTTC	CASSSSTSPETQYF
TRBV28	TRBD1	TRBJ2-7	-	TGTGCCAGCAGTCTCTCCGGGACAGGCTCCTACGAGCAGTACTTC	CASSLSGTGSYEQYF
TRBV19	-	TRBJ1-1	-	TGTGCCAGTAGTCCCAACAGTCTCAGCACTGAAGCTTTCTTT	CASSPNSLSTEAFF
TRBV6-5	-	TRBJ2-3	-	TGTGCCAGCAGTAGACCGGGACTGGGCACAGATACGCAGTATTTT	CASSRPGLGTDTQYF
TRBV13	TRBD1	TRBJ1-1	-	TGTGCCAGCAGCTTAGGGGCAGGGGGTTGGACTGAAGCTTTCTTT	CASSLGAGGWTEAFF
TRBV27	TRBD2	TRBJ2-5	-	TGTGCCAGCAGTTCTTCAGCGGGAGGGTGGGAGACCCAGTACTTC	CASSSSAGGWETQYF
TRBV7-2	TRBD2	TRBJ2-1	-	TGTGCCAGCAGCCTCTTCTTACTAGCGGCTTACAACAATGAGCAGTTCTTC	CASSLFLLAAYNNEQFF
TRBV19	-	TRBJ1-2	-	TGTGCCAGTAGTTTCCGGACTGCCTATGGCTACACCTTC	CASSFRTAYGYTF
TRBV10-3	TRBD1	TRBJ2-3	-	TGTGCCATCAGTGAGTCACAGGGGGTCGGTCCTACGCAGTATTTT	CAISESQGVGPTQYF
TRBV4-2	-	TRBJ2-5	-	TGTGCCAGCAGCCAAGATGGCCGAAGGGGCAGAGAGACCCAGTACTTC	CASSQDGRRGRETQYF
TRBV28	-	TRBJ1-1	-	TGTGCCAGCAGTCTGGTATCGGTGGACACTGAAGCTTTCTTT	CASSLVSVDTEAFF
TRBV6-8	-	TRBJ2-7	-	TGTGCCAGCAGTTCCATCTCAGAGACAGCAGGGGACACCTACGAGCAGTACTTC	CASSSISETAGDTYEQYF
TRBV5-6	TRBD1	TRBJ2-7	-	TGTGCCAGCAGCTTAGGGATCCGGGACAGGACCTACGAGCAGTACTTC	CASSLGIRDRTYEQYF
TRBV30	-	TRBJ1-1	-	TGTGCCTGGAGTGTACGAACTGAGGGTTTCTTT	CAWSVRTEGFF
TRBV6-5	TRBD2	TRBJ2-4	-	TGTGCCAGCAGTGAGGTGACTAGCCAAAACATTCAGTACTTC	CASSEVTSQNIQYF